The rows below give T cell receptor beta chains drawn from one sample of a study of pediatric ulcerative colitis. The repertoire was sequenced with immunoSEQ multiplex PCR; TCRdb's copy has only in-frame clones and lacks some. The sample carries around 10,000 clones, 80% to 90% recorded once. The material sequenced was blood. The receptors were gathered from a girl aged 10-17 years with moderate ulcerative colitis. CDR3s include the opening cysteine and the closing phenylalanine or tryptophan.

TRBV30	16	TRBJ2-1	CAWGDWRDQAYNEQFF
TRBV7-9	15	TRBJ1-1	CASSLAFGLNTEAFF
TRBV6-6	11	TRBJ1-2	CASSYRGGYTF
TRBV27	14	TRBJ2-3	CASSFLGGTDTQYF
TRBV5-1	16	TRBJ2-6	CASSQQGPSGANVLTF
TRBV15	15	TRBJ2-1	CATSRDGTSVNEQFF
TRBV10-1	13	TRBJ1-5	CASSESTGGPQHF
TRBV5-1	16	TRBJ2-2	CASSQPQGAATGELFF
TRBV5-1	17	TRBJ2-7	CASSLGTPVGPSYEQYF
TRBV5-1	17	TRBJ2-3	CASSLVPAGGHPDTQYF
TRBV2	14	TRBJ1-2	CASSGDGSNYGYTF
TRBV19	17	TRBJ2-7	CASTPPPPTGGRYEQYF
TRBV25-1	14	TRBJ2-3	CASSDQGGTDTQYF